The source of this TCR beta chain is a study of T-cell memory formation after mild COVID-19. Turning to the study itself: The TCR clusters were mostly specific to one donor. Study results and caveats: Clones that got smaller from day 15 to 85 had even CD4/CD8, while clones growing later tipped toward CD4+. Most CD4+ clones that shrank were in CM and EM, while CD8+ ones turned up in EMRA. Some responding clones appeared in pre-infection memory, suggesting cross-reactive memory joined.

TCRdb re-analysed the 5' RACE reads in MiXCR, keeping a single row per CDR3 protein. The data contain 380,000 or so distinct CDR3 sequences, approximately 15% of them singletons. This clonotype was detected a few times. No antigen is known for it. Trimming stripped 4 bases from V and 5 bases from J, with 21 bases between. There are 16 residues in the CDR3. Germline CDR1 is SGHRS and CDR2 is YFSETQ. The sequenced sample was PBMCs or a T cell subset sorted from them (not recorded which). The chain carries TRBV5-1 and TRBJ1-2; D unresolved. This clonotype originated in a man younger than 30 who had mild COVID-19 (a few samples of this study predate the infection). Cell type and time point are not known. The CDR3 sequence is CASSPGPGESLYGYTF. Here the CDR3 DNA reads TGCGCCAGCAGCCCCGGACCAGGCGAGTCTCTTTATGGCTACACCTTC.